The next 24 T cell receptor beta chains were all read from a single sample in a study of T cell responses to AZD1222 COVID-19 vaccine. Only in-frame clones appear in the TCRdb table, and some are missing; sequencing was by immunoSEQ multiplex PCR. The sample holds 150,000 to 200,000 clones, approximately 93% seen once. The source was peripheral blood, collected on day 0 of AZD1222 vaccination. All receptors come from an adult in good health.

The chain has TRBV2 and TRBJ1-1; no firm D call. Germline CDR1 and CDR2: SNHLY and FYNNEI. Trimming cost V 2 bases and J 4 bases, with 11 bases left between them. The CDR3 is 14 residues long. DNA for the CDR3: TGTGCCAGCAGTGAATTCCCTCGGGGCACTGAAGCTTTCTTT. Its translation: CASSEFPRGTEAFF. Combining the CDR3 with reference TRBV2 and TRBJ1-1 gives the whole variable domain EPEVTQTPSHQVTQMGQEVILRCVPISNHLYFYWYRQILGQKVEFLVSFYNNEISEKSEIFDDQFSVERPDGSNFTLKIRSTKLEDSAMYFCASSEFPRGTEAFFGQGTRLTVV.

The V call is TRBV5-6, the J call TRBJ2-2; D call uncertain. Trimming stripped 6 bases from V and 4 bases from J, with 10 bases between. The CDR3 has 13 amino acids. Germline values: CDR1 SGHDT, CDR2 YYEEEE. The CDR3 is CASILSITGELFF. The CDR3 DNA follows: TGTGCCAGCATCCTATCTATCACCGGGGAGCTGTTTTTT.

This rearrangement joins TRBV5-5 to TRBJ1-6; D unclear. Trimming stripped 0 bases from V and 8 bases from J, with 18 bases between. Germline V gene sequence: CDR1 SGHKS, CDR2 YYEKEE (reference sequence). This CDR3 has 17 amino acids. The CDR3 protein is CASSLEGRVQPYSPLHF. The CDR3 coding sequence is TGTGCCAGCAGCTTGGAGGGTCGGGTACAGCCCTATTCACCCCTCCACTTT.

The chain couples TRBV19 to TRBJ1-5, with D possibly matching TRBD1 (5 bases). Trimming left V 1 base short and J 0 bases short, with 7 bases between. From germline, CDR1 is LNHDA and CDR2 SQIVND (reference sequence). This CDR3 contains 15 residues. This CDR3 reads CASSIGQYSNQPQHF. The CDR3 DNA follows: TGTGCCAGTAGTATAGGACAGTATAGCAATCAGCCCCAGCATTTT. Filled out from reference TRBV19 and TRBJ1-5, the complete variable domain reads DGGITQSPKYLFRKEGQNVTLSCEQNLNHDAMYWYRQDPGQGLRLIYYSQIVNDFQKGDIAEGYSVSREKKESFPLTVTSAQKNPTAFYLCASSIGQYSNQPQHFGDGTRLSIL.

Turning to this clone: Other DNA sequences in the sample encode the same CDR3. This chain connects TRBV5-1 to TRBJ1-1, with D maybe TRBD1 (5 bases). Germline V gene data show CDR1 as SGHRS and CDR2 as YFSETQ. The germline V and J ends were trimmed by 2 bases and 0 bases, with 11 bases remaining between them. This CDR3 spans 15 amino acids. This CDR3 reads CASSFQTAMNTEAFF. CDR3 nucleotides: TGCGCCAGCAGCTTTCAGACAGCCATGAACACTGAAGCTTTCTTT.

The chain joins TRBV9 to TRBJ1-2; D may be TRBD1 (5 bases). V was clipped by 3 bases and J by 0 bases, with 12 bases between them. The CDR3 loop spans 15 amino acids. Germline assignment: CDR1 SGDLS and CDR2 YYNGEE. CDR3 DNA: TGTGCCAGCAGCGGGGGCAGGACCCCTAACTATGGCTACACCTTC. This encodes CASSGGRTPNYGYTF.

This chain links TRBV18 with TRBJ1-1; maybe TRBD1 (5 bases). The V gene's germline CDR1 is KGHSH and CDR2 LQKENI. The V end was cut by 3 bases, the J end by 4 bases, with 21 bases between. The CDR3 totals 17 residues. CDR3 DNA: TGTGCCAGCTCACCCCAGGGCGCAGATTTATGGCGCACTGAAGCTTTCTTT. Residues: CASSPQGADLWRTEAFF.

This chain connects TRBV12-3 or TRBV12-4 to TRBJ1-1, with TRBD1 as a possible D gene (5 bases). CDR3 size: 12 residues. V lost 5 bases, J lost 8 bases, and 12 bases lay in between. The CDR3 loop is CASSPGASEAFF. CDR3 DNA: TGTGCCAGCAGTCCCGGGGCCTCAGAAGCTTTCTTT.

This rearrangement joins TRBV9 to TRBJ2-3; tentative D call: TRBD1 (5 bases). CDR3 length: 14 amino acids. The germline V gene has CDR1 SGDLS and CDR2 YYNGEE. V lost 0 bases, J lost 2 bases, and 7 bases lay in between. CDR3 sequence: CASSVGGLTDTQYF. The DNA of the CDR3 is TGTGCCAGCAGCGTAGGGGGCCTCACAGATACGCAGTATTTT.

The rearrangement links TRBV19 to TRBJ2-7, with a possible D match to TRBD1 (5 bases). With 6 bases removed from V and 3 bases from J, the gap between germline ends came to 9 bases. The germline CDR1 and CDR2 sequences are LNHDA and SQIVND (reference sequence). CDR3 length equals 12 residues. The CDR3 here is CASRSDSYEQYF. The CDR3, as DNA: TGTGCCAGTAGGAGCGACAGCTACGAGCAGTACTTC.

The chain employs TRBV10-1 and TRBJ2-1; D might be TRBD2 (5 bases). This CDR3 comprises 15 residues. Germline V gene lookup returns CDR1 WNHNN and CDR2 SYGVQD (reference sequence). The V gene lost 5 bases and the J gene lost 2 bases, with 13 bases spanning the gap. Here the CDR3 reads CASSTDPGAYNEQFF. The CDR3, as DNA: TGCGCCAGCAGTACGGACCCCGGGGCCTACAATGAGCAGTTCTTC.

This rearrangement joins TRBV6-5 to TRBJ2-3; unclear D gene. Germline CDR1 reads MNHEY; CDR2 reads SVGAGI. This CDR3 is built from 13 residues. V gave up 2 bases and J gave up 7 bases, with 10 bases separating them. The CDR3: CASSYDGLNTQYF. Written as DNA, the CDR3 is TGTGCCAGCAGTTACGACGGCCTAAATACGCAGTATTTT.

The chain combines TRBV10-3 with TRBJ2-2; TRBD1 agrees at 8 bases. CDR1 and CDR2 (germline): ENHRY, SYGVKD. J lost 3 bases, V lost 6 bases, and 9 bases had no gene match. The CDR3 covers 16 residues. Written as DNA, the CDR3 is TGTGCCATCAGCCCACAGGGGGGAGCAGACACCGGGGAGCTGTTTTTT. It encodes CAISPQGGADTGELFF.

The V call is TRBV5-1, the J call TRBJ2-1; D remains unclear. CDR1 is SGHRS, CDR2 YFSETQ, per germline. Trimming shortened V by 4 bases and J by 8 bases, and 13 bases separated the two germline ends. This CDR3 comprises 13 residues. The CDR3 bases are TGCGCCAGCAGCCTGGTGACCTCCCATGAGCAGTTCTTC. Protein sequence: CASSLVTSHEQFF.

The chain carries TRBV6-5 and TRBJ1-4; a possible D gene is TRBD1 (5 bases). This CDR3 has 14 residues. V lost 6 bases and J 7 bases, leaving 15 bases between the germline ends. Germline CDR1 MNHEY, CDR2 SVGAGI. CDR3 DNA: TGTGCCAGCAGGCGGACGGCCGGGGGTGAAAAACTGTTTTTT. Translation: CASRRTAGGEKLFF.

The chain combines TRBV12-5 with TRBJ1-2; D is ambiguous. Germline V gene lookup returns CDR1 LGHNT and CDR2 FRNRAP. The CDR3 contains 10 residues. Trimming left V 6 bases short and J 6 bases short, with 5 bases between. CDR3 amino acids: CASGDNGYTF. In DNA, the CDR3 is TGTGCTAGTGGGGATAATGGCTACACCTTC.

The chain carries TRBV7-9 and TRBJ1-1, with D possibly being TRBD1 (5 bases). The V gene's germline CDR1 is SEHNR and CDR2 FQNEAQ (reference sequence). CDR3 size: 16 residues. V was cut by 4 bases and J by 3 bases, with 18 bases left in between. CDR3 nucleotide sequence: TGTGCCAGCAGCTCACTCCTCCGGGACGGTGACACTGAAGCTTTCTTT. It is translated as CASSSLLRDGDTEAFF.

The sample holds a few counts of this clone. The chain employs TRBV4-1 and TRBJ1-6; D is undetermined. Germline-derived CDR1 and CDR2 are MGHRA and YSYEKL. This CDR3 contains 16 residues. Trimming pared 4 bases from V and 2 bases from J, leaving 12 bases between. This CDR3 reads CASSPYLTAYNSPLHF. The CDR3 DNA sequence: TGCGCCAGCAGCCCGTATTTGACGGCCTATAATTCACCCCTCCACTTT.

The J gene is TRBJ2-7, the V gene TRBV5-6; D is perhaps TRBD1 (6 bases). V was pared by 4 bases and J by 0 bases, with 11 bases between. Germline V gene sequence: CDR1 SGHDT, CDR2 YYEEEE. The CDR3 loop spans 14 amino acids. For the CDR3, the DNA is TGTGCCAGCAGCCTTACAGGGTACTCCTACGAGCAGTACTTC. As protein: CASSLTGYSYEQYF. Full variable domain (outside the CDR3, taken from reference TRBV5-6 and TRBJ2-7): DAGVTQSPTHLIKTRGQQVTLRCSPKSGHDTVSWYQQALGQGPQFIFQYYEEEERQRGNFPDRFSGHQFPNYSSELNVNALLLGDSALYLCASSLTGYSYEQYFGPGTRLTVT.

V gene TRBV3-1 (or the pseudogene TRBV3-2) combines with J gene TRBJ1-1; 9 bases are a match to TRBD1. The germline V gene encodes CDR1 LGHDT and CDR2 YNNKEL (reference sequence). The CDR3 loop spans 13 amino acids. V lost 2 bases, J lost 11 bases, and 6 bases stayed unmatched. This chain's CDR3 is CASSQIQGALAFF. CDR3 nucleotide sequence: TGTGCCAGCAGCCAAATACAGGGGGCGCTTGCTTTCTTT.

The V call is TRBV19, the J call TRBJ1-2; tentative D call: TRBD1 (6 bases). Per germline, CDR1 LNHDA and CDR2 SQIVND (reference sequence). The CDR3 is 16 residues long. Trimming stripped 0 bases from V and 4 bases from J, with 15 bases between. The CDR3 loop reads CASSIDRPTGSYGYTF. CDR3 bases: TGTGCCAGTAGTATAGATCGACCCACAGGGAGCTATGGCTACACCTTC. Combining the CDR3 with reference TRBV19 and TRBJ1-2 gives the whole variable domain DGGITQSPKYLFRKEGQNVTLSCEQNLNHDAMYWYRQDPGQGLRLIYYSQIVNDFQKGDIAEGYSVSREKKESFPLTVTSAQKNPTAFYLCASSIDRPTGSYGYTFGSGTRLTVV.

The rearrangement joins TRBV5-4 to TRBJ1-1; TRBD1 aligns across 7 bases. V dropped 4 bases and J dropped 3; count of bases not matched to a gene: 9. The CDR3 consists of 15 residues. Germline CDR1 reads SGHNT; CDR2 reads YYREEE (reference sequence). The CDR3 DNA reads TGTGCCAGCAGCCGTCCCAACAGGGGAGACACTGAAGCTTTCTTT. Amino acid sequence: CASSRPNRGDTEAFF.

CDR3 in DNA: TGTGCCAGCAGCTTAGGGGTAGGATTGCAGCCCCAGCATTTT. This translates into CASSLGVGLQPQHF. The chain joins TRBV13 to TRBJ1-5; the D is unclear. The germline V gene encodes CDR1 PRHDT and CDR2 FYEKMQ (reference sequence). Trimming took off 0 bases at V and 7 bases at J, with 10 bases between the two ends. The CDR3 runs to 14 residues.

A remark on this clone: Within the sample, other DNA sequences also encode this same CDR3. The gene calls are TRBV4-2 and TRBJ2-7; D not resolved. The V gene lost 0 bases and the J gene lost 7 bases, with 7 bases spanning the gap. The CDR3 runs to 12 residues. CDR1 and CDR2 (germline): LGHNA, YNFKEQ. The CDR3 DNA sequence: TGTGCCAGCAGCCAAGATTTGGGGGAGCAGTACTTC. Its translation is CASSQDLGEQYF.